The entry below describes one TCR beta chain. V lost 1 base to trimming and J lost 5 bases, with 8 bases between them. Germline CDR1 is MDHEN and CDR2 is SYDVKM. The CDR3 consists of 13 residues. Authors' processing steps: Amplification of reference gene primers provided the estimated nucleated cell counts. Some clones are missing from TCRdb's copy, which holds only in-frame ones; the method was immunoSEQ multiplex PCR. D and trimming come from the DNA, and the V and J calls and clone size come from that table. The repertoire includes tens of thousands of clones, 87% of them detected once, and nearly 4% sits in the top ten. This record comes from a study of blood T cell repertoires in COVID-19.

This TCR derives from a man aged 35 to 55 with COVID-19, enrolled during active disease. This chain uses TRBV28 with TRBJ1-2, with D maybe TRBD1 (5 bases). Sequencing was carried out using peripheral blood. The CDR3 loop is CASSLSGVYGYTF. The CDR3, as DNA: TGTGCCAGCAGTTTATCGGGGGTATATGGCTACACCTTC.